These 10 T cell receptor beta chains originate from one sample sequenced in a study of cytomegalovirus exposure and HLA in healthy donors. TCRdb's copy holds only in-frame clones and misses some; the assay was immunoSEQ multiplex PCR. The sample contains over 200,000 clones, around four fifths of which appear only once. Sequencing used PBMCs. The receptor source for this set is a woman aged 18-35 years in good health and CMV-seronegative.

This clone was seen only once. V is TRBV19 and J is TRBJ1-2, with D possibly TRBD1 on 5 matching bases. Trimming removed 5 bases at V and 4 bases at J, with 17 bases between. CDR1 and CDR2 from the germline V gene are LNHDA and SQIVND (reference sequence). This CDR3 comprises 15 residues. CDR3 in DNA: TGTGCCAGTAGTGATCCGGGACGGAGCTCCTATGGCTACACCTTC. This encodes CASSDPGRSSYGYTF.

This clone turned up a few times. This chain links TRBV29-1 with TRBJ1-2, with 9 bases aligning to TRBD1. The CDR3 loop spans 13 amino acids. Germline V gives CDR1 SQVTM, CDR2 ANQGSEA. V lost 6 bases to trimming and J lost 8 bases; unmatched junction nucleotides: 10. In DNA, the CDR3 is TGCAGCGTGCCGGGACAGGGCGTATACGGCTACACCTTC. Its translation: CSVPGQGVYGYTF.

This clone was observed a handful of times. Here the CDR3 DNA reads TGCAGCGTTTCCCGACTAGCGGGAGTAATCCGGGTGGTCAATGAGCAGTTCTTC. Translated, it gives CSVSRLAGVIRVVNEQFF. The chain uses TRBV29-1 and TRBJ2-1, with 12 bases lining up with TRBD2. J was trimmed by 6 bases and V by 5 bases; bases with no gene match: 17. This CDR3 comprises 18 residues. Germline-derived CDR1 and CDR2 are SQVTM and ANQGSEA.

The rearrangement joins TRBV5-1 to TRBJ1-6; the D is unclear. V was cut by 0 bases and J by 7 bases, with 11 bases left in between. CDR1 is SGHRS and CDR2 is YFSETQ in the germline V gene. The CDR3 runs to 15 residues. CDR3 coding DNA: TGCGCCAGCAGCTTGGATCCGGGGAACAATTCACCCCTCCACTTT. Translating gives CASSLDPGNNSPLHF.

The gene calls are TRBV9 and TRBJ1-1, with 9 bases matching TRBD1. This CDR3 is 15 amino acids long. V shed 4 bases and J 6 bases; nucleotides not matched to a gene: 10. The germline CDR1 and CDR2 sequences are SGDLS and YYNGEE. CDR3 sequence (DNA): TGTGCCAGCAGCCCCTCGGGACAGGGTTCCTCTGAAGCTTTCTTT. It is translated as CASSPSGQGSSEAFF.

A single count supports this clone. The rearrangement uses TRBV2 and TRBJ1-3; weak D call: TRBD1 (5 bases). Germline-derived CDR1 and CDR2 are SNHLY and FYNNEI. The V gene lost 6 bases and the J gene lost 4 bases, with 13 bases spanning the gap. The CDR3 extends over 14 amino acids. Here the CDR3 reads CASRALGDGNTIYF. CDR3 DNA sequence: TGTGCCAGCAGGGCACTCGGGGACGGAAACACCATATATTTT.

The rearrangement links TRBV9 to TRBJ1-2, with 11 bases identical to TRBD1. Per germline, CDR1 SGDLS and CDR2 YYNGEE. This CDR3 has 16 residues. V dropped 4 bases and J dropped 6; count of bases not matched to a gene: 11. CDR3 in DNA: TGTGCCAGCAGCCCCCACGGGGGGACAGGGGGTGATGGCTACACCTTC. It yields the protein CASSPHGGTGGDGYTF.

Written as DNA, the CDR3 is TGTGCCAGCAGTCCCCCCTCCGGGATCCGAGGCTACACCTTC. This gives the protein CASSPPSGIRGYTF. The gene calls are TRBV6-6 and TRBJ1-2; D is ambiguous. V lost 5 bases and J lost 8, with 18 bases in between. Germline CDR1 reads MNHNY; CDR2 reads SVGAGI (reference sequence). CDR3 length: 14 residues.

This chain joins TRBV6-1 and TRBJ2-2, with TRBD1 matching over 7 bases. The germline V gene has CDR1 MNHNS and CDR2 SASEGT. V shed 7 bases, J shed 1 base, and the junction held 6 bases outside the gene matches. CDR3 length: 15 amino acids. The CDR3: CASKRGTVNTGELFF. The CDR3 coding sequence is TGTGCCAGCAAAAGGGGGACAGTGAACACCGGGGAGCTGTTTTTT.

This clone was recorded a few times. J is TRBJ2-7 and V is TRBV18, with 8 bases aligning to TRBD1. With 1 base clipped from V and 4 bases from J, the junction kept 9 bases outside the gene matches. This CDR3 is 16 amino acids long. CDR1 and CDR2 (germline): KGHSH, LQKENI. The CDR3 sequence: CASSPLDRGKVYEQYF. DNA for the CDR3: TGTGCCAGCTCACCACTTGACAGGGGCAAAGTGTACGAGCAGTACTTC.